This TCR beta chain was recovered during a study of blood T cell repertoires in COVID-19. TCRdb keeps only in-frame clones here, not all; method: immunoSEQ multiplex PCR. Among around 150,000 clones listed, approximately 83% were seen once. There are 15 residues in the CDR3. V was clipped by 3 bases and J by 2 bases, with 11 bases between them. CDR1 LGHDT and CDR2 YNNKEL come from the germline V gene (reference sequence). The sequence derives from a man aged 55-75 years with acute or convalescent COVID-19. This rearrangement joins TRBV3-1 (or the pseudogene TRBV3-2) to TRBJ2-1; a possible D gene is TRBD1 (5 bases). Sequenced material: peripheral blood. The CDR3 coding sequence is TGTGCCAGCAGCCAGATGGCAGGGACCTACAATGAGCAGTTCTTC. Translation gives CASSQMAGTYNEQFF.